This TCR beta chain emerged from a study of cytomegalovirus exposure and HLA in healthy donors. Study-wide background: Across a few hundred genotyped donors, about 80% landed in the Caucasian-associated ancestry cluster.

With respect to this clone: Its target is unknown.

J lost 1 base, V lost 5 bases, and 2 bases had no gene match. Germline V gives CDR1 SGHTA, CDR2 FQGNSA. The CDR3 loop spans 15 amino acids. Study outcomes and limitations: The only immune exposure information that was available was CMV serostatus. In vitro assays verified that a few CMV-associated chains recognized CMV antigens specifically. As a later analysis revealed, the rate of TCR association differed by HLA locus, with DRB1 most and HLA-C fewest.

Primers for the PCR totalled 60 Vbeta and 13 Jbeta. Assay used: immunoSEQ multiplex PCR; TCRdb lists only in-frame clones, some missing. The table records 150,000 to 200,000 clones, about 80% of them present only once. The origin of this receptor is a man in his sixties in good health and CMV-seronegative. Sample: PBMCs. This chain uses TRBV7-2 with TRBJ2-3; 11 bases line up with TRBD2. The chain's CDR3 is CASSPLAGGTDTQYF. CDR3 sequence (DNA): TGTGCCAGCAGCCCACTAGCGGGAGGCACAGATACGCAGTATTTT.